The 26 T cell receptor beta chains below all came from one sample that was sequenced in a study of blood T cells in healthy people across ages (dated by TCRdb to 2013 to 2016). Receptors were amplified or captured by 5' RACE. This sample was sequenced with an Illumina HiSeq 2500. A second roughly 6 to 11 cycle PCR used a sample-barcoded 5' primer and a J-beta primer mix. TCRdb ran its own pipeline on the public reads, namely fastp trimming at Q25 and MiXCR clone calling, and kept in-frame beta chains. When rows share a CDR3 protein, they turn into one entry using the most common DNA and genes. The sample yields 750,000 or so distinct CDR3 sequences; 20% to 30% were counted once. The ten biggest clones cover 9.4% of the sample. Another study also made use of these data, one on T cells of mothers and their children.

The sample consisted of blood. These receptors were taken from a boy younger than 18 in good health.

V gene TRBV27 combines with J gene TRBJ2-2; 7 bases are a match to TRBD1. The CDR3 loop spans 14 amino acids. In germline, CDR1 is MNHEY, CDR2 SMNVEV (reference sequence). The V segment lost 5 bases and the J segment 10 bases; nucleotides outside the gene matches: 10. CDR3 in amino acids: CASSPGQASAELFF. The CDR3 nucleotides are TGTGCCAGCAGTCCCGGACAGGCTTCAGCGGAGCTGTTTTTT.

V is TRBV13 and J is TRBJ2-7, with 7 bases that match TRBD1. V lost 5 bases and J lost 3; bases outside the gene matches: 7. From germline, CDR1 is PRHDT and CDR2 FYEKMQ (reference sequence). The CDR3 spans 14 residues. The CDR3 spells CASSQGERFYEQYF. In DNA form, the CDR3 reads TGTGCCAGCAGCCAGGGGGAGCGGTTCTACGAGCAGTACTTC.

The CDR3 bases are TGTGCCAGCAGCTACCTACAGGGTAAAATCGATGGCTACACCTTC. Its translation is CASSYLQGKIDGYTF. The genes are TRBV7-9 and TRBJ1-2; D is perhaps TRBD1 (6 bases). CDR1 is SEHNR and CDR2 is FQNEAQ in the germline V gene (reference sequence). The ends were cut back, 4 bases at V and 6 bases at J, with 18 bases in the middle. This CDR3 contains 15 residues. The full variable domain, its missing parts supplied by reference TRBV7-9 and TRBJ1-2, is DTGVSQNPRHKITKRGQNVTFRCDPISEHNRLYWYRQTLGQGPEFLTYFQNEAQLEKSRLLSDRFSAERPKGSFSTLEIQRTEQGDSAMYLCASSYLQGKIDGYTFGSGTRLTVV.

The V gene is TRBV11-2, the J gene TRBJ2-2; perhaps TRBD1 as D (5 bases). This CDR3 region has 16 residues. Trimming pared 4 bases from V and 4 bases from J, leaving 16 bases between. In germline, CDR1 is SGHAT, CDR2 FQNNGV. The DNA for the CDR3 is TGTGCCAGCAGCTCCCAGCTGGGGCCGGCCACCGGGGAGCTGTTTTTT. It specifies CASSSQLGPATGELFF. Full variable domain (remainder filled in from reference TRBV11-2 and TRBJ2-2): EAGVAQSPRYKIIEKRQSVAFWCNPISGHATLYWYQQILGQGPKLLIQFQNNGVVDDSQLPKDRFSAERLKGVDSTLKIQPAKLEDSAVYLCASSSQLGPATGELFFGEGSRLTVL.

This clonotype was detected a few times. CDR3 nucleotide sequence: TGTGCCAGCAGTGTTTTGAGCAATCAGCCCCAGCATTTT. Encoded protein: CASSVLSNQPQHF. The chain uses TRBV2 and TRBJ1-5; D gene unclear. Germline CDR1 SNHLY, CDR2 FYNNEI. V was cut by 4 bases and J by 1 base, with 5 bases left in between. The length of the CDR3 is 13 residues.

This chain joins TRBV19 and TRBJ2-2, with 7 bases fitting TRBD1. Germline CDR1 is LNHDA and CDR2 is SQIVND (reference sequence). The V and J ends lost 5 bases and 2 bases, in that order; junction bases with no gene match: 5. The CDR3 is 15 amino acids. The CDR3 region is CASSWGTDNTGELFF. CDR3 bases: TGTGCCAGTAGTTGGGGGACAGACAACACCGGGGAGCTGTTTTTT. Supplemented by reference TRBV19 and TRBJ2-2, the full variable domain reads DGGITQSPKYLFRKEGQNVTLSCEQNLNHDAMYWYRQDPGQGLRLIYYSQIVNDFQKGDIAEGYSVSREKKESFPLTVTSAQKNPTAFYLCASSWGTDNTGELFFGEGSRLTVL.

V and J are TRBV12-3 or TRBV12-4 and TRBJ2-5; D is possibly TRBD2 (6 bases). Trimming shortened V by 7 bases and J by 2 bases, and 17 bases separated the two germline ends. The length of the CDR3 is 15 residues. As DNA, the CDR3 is TGTGCCAGCAACCCGGGACTCACGGAACAAGAGACCCAGTACTTC. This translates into CASNPGLTEQETQYF.

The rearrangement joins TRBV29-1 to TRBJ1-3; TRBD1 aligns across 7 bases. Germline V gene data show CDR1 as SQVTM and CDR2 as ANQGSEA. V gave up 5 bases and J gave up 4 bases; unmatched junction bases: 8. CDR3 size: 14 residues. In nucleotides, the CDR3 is TGCAGCGTTACCACAGGGGTAGGAGGAAACACCATATATTTT. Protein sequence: CSVTTGVGGNTIYF.

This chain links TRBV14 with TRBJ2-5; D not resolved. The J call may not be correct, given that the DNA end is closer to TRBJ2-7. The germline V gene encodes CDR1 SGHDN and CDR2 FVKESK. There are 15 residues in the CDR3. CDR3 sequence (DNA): TGTGCCAGCAGCCAAGATGTTAAGGGATCCTACGAGCAGTACTTC. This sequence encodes CASSQDVKGSYEQYF.

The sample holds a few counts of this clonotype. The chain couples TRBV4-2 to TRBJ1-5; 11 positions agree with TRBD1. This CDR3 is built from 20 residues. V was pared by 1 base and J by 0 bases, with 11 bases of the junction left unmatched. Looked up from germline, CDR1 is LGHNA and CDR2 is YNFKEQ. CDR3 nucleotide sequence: TGTGCCAGCAGCCAAGCGACGGGACAGGGGGTACCACTTAGCAATCAGCCCCAGCATTTT. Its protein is CASSQATGQGVPLSNQPQHF.

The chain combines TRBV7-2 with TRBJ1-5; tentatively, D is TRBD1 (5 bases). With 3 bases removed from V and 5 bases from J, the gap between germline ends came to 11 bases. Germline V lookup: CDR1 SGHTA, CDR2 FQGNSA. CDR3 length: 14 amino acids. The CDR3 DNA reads TGTGCCAGCAGCTTTCTAGGGGCGGATCAGCCCCAGCATTTT. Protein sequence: CASSFLGADQPQHF.

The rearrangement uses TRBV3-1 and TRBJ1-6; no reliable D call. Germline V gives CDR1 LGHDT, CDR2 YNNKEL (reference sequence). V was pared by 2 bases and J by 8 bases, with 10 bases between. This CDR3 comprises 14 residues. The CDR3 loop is CASSQHGVDSPLHF. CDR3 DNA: TGTGCCAGCAGCCAACACGGGGTAGATTCACCCCTCCACTTT.

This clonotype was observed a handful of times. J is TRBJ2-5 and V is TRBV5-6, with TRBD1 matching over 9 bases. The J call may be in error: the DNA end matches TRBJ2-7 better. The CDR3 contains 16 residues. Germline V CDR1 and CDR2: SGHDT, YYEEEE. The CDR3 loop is CASSRKQGARSYEQYF. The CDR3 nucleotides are TGTGCCAGCAGCAGGAAACAGGGGGCGCGGTCCTACGAGCAGTACTTC.

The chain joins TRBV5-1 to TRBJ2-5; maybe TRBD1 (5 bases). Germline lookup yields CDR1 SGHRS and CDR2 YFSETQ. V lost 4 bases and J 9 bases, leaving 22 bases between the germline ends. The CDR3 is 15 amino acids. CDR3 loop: CASSPPVGSGRAQYF. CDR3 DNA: TGCGCCAGCAGCCCCCCCGTGGGTTCCGGCAGGGCCCAGTACTTC.

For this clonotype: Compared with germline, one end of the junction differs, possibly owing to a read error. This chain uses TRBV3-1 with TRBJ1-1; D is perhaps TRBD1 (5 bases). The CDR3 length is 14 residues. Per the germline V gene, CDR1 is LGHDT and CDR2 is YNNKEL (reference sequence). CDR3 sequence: CASTPSGTHTEAFF. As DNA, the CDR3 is TGTGCCAGCACCCCTTCCGGGACGCACACCGAAGCTTTCTTT.

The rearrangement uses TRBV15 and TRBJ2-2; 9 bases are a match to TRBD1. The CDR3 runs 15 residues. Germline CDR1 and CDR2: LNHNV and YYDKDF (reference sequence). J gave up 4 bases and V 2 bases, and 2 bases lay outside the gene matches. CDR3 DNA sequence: TGTGCCACCAGCAGAAGGACAGGGGCCACCGGGGAGCTGTTTTTT. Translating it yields CATSRRTGATGELFF.

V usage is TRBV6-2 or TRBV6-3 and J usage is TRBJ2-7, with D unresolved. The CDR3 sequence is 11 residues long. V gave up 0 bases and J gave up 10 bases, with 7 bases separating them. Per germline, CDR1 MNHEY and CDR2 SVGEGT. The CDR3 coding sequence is TGTGCCAGCAGTTACTCGACGGATCAGTACTTC. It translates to CASSYSTDQYF.

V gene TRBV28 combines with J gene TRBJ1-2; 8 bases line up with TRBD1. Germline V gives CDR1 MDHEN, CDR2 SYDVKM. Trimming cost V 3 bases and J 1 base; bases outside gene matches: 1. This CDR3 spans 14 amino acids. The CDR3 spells CASSLTGVNYGYTF. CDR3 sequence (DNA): TGTGCCAGCAGTTTGACAGGGGTTAACTATGGCTACACCTTC.

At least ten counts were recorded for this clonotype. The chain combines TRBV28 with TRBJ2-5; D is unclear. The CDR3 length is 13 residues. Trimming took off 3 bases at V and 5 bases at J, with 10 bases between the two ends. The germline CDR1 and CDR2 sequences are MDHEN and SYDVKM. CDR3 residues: CASSFPVGETQYF. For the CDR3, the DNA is TGTGCCAGCAGTTTCCCCGTGGGGGAGACCCAGTACTTC.

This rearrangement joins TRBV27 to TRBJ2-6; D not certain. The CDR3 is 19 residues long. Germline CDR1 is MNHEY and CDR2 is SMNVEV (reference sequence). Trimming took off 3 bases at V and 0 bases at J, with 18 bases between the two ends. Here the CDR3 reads CASSFLTLLDRSGANVLTF. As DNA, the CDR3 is TGTGCCAGCAGTTTCCTTACCCTCCTCGACCGCTCTGGGGCCAACGTCCTGACTTTC.

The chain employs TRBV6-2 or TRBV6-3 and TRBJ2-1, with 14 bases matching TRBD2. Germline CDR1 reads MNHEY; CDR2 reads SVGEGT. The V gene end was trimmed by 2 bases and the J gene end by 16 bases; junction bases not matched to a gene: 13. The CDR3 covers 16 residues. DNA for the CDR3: TGTGCCAGCAGTTACGGCGCCGGGACTAGCGGGGGCCAGGGATTCTTC. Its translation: CASSYGAGTSGGQGFF.

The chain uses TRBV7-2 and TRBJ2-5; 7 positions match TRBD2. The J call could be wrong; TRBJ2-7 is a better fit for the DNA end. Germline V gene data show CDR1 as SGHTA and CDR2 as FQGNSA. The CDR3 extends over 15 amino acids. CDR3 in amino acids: CASSFSASGAYEQYF. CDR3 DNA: TGTGCCAGCAGCTTCAGCGCTAGCGGAGCCTACGAGCAGTACTTC.

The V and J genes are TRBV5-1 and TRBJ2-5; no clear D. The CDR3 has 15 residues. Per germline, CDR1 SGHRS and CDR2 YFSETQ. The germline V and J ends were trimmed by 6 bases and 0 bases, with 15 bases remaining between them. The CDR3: CASTRAGNNQETQYF. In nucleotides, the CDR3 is TGCGCCAGCACCCGCGCAGGCAACAACCAAGAGACCCAGTACTTC. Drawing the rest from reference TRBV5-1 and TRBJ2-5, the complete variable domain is KAGVTQTPRYLIKTRGQQVTLSCSPISGHRSVSWYQQTPGQGLQFLFEYFSETQRNKGNFPGRFSGRQFSNSRSEMNVSTLELGDSALYLCASTRAGNNQETQYFGPGTRLLVL.

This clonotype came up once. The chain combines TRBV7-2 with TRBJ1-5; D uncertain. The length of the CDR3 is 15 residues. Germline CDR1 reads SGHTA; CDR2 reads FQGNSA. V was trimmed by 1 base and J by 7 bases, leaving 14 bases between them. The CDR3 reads CASSLVGRARQPQHF. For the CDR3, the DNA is TGTGCCAGCAGCTTAGTCGGACGCGCTAGACAGCCCCAGCATTTT.

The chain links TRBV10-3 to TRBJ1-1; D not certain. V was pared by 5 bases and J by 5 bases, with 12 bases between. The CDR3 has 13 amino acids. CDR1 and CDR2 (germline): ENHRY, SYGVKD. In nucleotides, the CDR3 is TGTGCCATCAGTCTGCAGGAAGAAACTGAAGCTTTCTTT. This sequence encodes CAISLQEETEAFF.

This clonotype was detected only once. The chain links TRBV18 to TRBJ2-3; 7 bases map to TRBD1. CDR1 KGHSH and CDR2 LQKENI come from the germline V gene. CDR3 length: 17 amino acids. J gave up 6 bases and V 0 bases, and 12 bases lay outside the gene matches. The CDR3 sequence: CASSPPILDRPHDTQYF. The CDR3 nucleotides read TGTGCCAGCTCACCACCGATACTGGACAGGCCTCACGATACGCAGTATTTT. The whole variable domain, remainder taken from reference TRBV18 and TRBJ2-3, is NAGVMQNPRHLVRRRGQEARLRCSPMKGHSHVYWYRQLPEEGLKFMVYLQKENIIDESGMPKERFSAEFPKEGPSILRIQQVVRGDSAAYFCASSPPILDRPHDTQYFGPGTRLTVL.